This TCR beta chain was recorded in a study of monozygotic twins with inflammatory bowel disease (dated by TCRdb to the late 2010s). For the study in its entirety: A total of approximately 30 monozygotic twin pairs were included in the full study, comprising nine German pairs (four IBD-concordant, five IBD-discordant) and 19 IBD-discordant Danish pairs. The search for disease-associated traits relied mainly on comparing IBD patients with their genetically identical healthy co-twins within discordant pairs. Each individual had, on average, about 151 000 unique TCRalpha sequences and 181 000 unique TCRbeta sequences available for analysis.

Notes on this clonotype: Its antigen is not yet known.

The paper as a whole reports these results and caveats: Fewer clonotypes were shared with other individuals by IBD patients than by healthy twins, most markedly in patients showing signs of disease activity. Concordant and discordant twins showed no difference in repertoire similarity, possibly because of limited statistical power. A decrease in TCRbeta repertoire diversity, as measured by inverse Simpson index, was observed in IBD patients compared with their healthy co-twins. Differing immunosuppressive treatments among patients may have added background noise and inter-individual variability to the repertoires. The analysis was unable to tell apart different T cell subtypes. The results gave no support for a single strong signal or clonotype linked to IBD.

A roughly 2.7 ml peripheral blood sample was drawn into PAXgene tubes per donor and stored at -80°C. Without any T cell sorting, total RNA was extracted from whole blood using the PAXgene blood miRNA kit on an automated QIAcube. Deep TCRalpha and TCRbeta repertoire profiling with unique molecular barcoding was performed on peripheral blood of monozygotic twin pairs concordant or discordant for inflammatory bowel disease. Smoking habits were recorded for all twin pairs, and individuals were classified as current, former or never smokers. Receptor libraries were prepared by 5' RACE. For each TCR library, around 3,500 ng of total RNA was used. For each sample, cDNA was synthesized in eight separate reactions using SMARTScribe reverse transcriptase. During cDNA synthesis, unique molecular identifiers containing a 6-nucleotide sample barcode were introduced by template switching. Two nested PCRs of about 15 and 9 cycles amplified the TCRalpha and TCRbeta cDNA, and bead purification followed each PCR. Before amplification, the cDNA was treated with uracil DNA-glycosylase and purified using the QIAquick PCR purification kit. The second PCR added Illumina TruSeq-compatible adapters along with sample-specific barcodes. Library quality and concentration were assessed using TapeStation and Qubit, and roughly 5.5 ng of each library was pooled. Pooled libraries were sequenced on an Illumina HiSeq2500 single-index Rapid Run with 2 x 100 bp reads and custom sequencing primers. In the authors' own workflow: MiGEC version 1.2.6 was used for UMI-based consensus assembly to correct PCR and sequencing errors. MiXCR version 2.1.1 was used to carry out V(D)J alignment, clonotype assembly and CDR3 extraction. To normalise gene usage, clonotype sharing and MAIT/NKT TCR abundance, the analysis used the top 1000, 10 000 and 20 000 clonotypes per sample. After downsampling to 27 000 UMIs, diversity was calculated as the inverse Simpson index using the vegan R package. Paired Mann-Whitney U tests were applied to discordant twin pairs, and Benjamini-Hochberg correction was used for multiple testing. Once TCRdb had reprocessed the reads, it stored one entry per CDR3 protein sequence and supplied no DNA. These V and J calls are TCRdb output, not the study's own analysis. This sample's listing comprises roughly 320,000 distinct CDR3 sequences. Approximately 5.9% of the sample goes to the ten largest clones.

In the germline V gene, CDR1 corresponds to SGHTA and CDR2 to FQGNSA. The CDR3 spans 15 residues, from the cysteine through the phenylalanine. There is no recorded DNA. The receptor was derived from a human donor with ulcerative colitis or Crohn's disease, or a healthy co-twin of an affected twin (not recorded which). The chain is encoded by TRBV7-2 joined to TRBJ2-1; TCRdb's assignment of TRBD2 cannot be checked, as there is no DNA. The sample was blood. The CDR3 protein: CASSPRDGGFREQFF.